This T cell receptor beta chain was captured in a study of post-analysis software for immune sequencing data. Unique molecular identifiers tagged the TCR beta cDNA libraries. TCRdb used MiXCR to reprocess the PCR reads, holding one entry per CDR3 protein. The sample carries hundreds of thousands of distinct CDR3 sequences, 39% recorded once. Whole-study results and caveats: Relative to controls, patients with multiple sclerosis showed significantly lower normalized Chao1 diversity.

The table lists this clonotype with a few counts. Its antigen is undetermined. The receptor comes from a girl aged 2-15 years with multiple sclerosis. The material sequenced was blood.

CDR3 DNA: TGTGCCAGTAGCCCATTTGGGGGCAGGAACTACGAGCAGTACTTC. Its protein is CASSPFGGRNYEQYF. The chain has TRBV11-2 and TRBJ2-7, with D possibly matching TRBD1 (6 bases). Germline CDR1 and CDR2: SGHAT and FQNNGV. V gave up 9 bases and J gave up 3 bases, with 21 bases separating them. The CDR3 loop spans 15 amino acids.